The next 10 T cell receptor beta chains were all read from a single sample in a study of blood T cell repertoires in COVID-19. TCRdb's copy holds only in-frame clones and misses some; the assay was immunoSEQ multiplex PCR. The table lists 180,000 or so clones, 90% of them singletons. The specimen sequenced was peripheral blood. The receptor set was obtained from a man aged 45-60 years with acute or convalescent COVID-19.

The V call is TRBV15, the J call TRBJ2-2; maybe TRBD1 (6 bases). The germline gives CDR1 LNHNV, CDR2 YYDKDF (reference sequence). This CDR3 comprises 15 residues. Trimming left V 1 base short and J 7 bases short, with 13 bases between. The CDR3 loop is CATSRAHRVDGELFF. Here the CDR3 DNA reads TGTGCCACCAGCAGAGCCCACAGGGTGGACGGGGAGCTGTTTTTT.

The rearrangement links TRBV7-9 to TRBJ1-2; TRBD1 is a possible D gene (6 bases). Per the germline V gene, CDR1 is SEHNR and CDR2 is FQNEAQ (reference sequence). Trimming stripped 3 bases from V and 1 base from J, with 15 bases between. This CDR3 region has 16 residues. CDR3 in amino acids: CASSFLDTGSNYGYTF. CDR3 in DNA: TGTGCCAGCAGCTTTTTAGACACAGGGAGTAACTATGGCTACACCTTC.

This chain joins TRBV6-1 and TRBJ1-2; possibly TRBD1 for D (6 bases). Germline V gives CDR1 MNHNS, CDR2 SASEGT. V lost 2 bases, J lost 0 bases, and 10 bases lay in between. CDR3 length: 15 residues. Here the CDR3 DNA reads TGTGCCAGCAGTGAAAAGACAGGCTCTAACTATGGCTACACCTTC. It yields the protein CASSEKTGSNYGYTF.

The chain recombines TRBV19 with TRBJ2-1; 9 positions match TRBD1. From germline, CDR1 is LNHDA and CDR2 SQIVND (reference sequence). The CDR3 length is 18 residues. Trimming took 6 bases from V and 0 from J; bases not matched to a gene: 12. The CDR3 spells CASSPGQGMLSSYNEQFF. The CDR3, as DNA: TGTGCCAGTAGCCCGGGACAGGGAATGCTGAGCTCCTACAATGAGCAGTTCTTC. The full variable domain, rest sourced from reference TRBV19 and TRBJ2-1, is DGGITQSPKYLFRKEGQNVTLSCEQNLNHDAMYWYRQDPGQGLRLIYYSQIVNDFQKGDIAEGYSVSREKKESFPLTVTSAQKNPTAFYLCASSPGQGMLSSYNEQFFGPGTRLTVL.

The chain employs TRBV29-1 and TRBJ2-3, with 8 bases fitting TRBD1. Germline V gene data show CDR1 as SQVTM and CDR2 as ANQGSEA. The CDR3 runs 13 residues. V shed 6 bases and J 2 bases; nucleotides not matched to a gene: 4. The CDR3 protein is CSVGQDLTDTQYF. The DNA of the CDR3 is TGCAGCGTGGGACAGGACCTCACAGATACGCAGTATTTT.

This chain connects TRBV7-9 to TRBJ1-5; D unresolved. Trimming shortened V by 2 bases and J by 4 bases, and 6 bases separated the two germline ends. Germline V gene data show CDR1 as SEHNR and CDR2 as FQNEAQ (reference sequence). The CDR3 runs 13 residues. This CDR3 is CASSLNENQPQHF. CDR3 coding DNA: TGTGCCAGCAGCTTAAACGAGAATCAGCCCCAGCATTTT.

The chain combines TRBV9 with TRBJ2-7, with 9 bases lining up with TRBD1. The germline V gene encodes CDR1 SGDLS and CDR2 YYNGEE. The CDR3 length is 15 residues. V dropped 5 bases and J dropped 4; count of bases not matched to a gene: 10. The CDR3 coding sequence is TGTGCCAGCAGTACAGGGGGCCGGGGCGAGTACGAGCAGTACTTC. This gives the protein CASSTGGRGEYEQYF.

The rearrangement joins TRBV27 to TRBJ2-1, with 12 bases fitting TRBD2. V lost 6 bases to trimming and J lost 3 bases; unmatched junction nucleotides: 6. Germline V gene lookup returns CDR1 MNHEY and CDR2 SMNVEV (reference sequence). The CDR3 is 16 residues long. The CDR3 loop reads CASSRGLAGFYNEQFF. CDR3 DNA: TGTGCCAGCAGCCGGGGACTAGCGGGTTTCTACAATGAGCAGTTCTTC.

The chain joins TRBV7-8 to TRBJ2-2, with 8 bases lining up with TRBD1. V was clipped by 5 bases and J by 3 bases; unmatched bases: 5. This CDR3 contains 15 residues. CDR1 SGHVS and CDR2 FQNEAQ come from the germline V gene. The CDR3 DNA reads TGTGCCAGCAGCACCGGGACAGGTTACACCGGGGAGCTGTTTTTT. Its protein product is CASSTGTGYTGELFF.

J is TRBJ1-5 and V is TRBV28; D remains ambiguous. Per germline, CDR1 MDHEN and CDR2 SYDVKM. V shed 6 bases and J shed 0 bases, with 9 bases lying between them. The CDR3 is made up of 14 amino acids. The CDR3 sequence: CASSRGYSNQPQHF. DNA of the CDR3: TGTGCCAGCAGCAGAGGGTATAGCAATCAGCCCCAGCATTTT.